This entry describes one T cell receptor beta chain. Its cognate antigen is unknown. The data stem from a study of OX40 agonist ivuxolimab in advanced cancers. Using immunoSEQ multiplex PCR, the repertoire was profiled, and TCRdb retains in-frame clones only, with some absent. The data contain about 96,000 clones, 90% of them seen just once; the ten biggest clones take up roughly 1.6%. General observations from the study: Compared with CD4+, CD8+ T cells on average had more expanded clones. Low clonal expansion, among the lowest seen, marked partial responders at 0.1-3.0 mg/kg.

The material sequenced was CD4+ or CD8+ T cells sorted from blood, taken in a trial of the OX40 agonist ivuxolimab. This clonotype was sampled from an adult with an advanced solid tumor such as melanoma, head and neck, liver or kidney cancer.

The CDR3 loop reads CASSPGMGRDQPQHF. Written as DNA, the CDR3 is TGTGCCAGCAGTCCTGGAATGGGGAGGGATCAGCCCCAGCATTTT. The genes are TRBV27 and TRBJ1-5; D is unclear. CDR3 length equals 15 residues. V lost 5 bases and J lost 5, with 16 bases in between. CDR1 and CDR2 (germline): MNHEY, SMNVEV (reference sequence).